This TCR beta chain was identified in a study of siplizumab effects on memory and regulatory T cells. The length of the CDR3 is 13 residues. The ends were cut back, 5 bases at V and 4 bases at J, with 10 bases in the middle. Germline CDR1 reads SGHRS; CDR2 reads YFSETQ. Clones were read by immunoSEQ multiplex PCR, and TCRdb kept only the in-frame ones, dropping some. The sample shows 95,000 to 100,000 clones, about 93% of them seen only once. This clone has only one observation. Its antigen is still unknown. Study-wide results and limits: Siplizumab caused a significant drop in alloreactive sequences traceable to unstimulated CD4+ memory cells.

The receptor's source is a human donor in good health. Sequencing was done on a sample of non-Treg CD4+ T cells sorted from blood. The rearrangement joins TRBV5-1 to TRBJ1-3; D ambiguous. The CDR3 protein is CASRVVGGNTIYF. The DNA for the CDR3 is TGCGCCAGCAGAGTAGTGGGGGGAAACACCATATATTTT.